These 30 T cell receptor beta chains came from one sample sequenced in a study of identical twins. TCRdb reprocessed the 5' RACE reads via MiXCR and lists one record per CDR3 protein. Among some 1,700,000 distinct CDR3 sequences listed, around 33% were seen once. The sequenced sample consisted of cord blood. These receptors all come from a newborn girl in good health.

This clonotype was seen a few times. The chain combines TRBV7-9 with TRBJ2-7, with D perhaps matching TRBD1 (5 bases). V lost 8 bases and J lost 3, with 11 bases in between. Germline V gene data show CDR1 as SEHNR and CDR2 as FQNEAQ (reference sequence). The CDR3 extends over 12 amino acids. The CDR3 reads CASGSTVYEQYF. In DNA form, the CDR3 reads TGTGCCAGCGGCTCGACAGTCTACGAGCAGTACTTC.

The rearrangement links TRBV5-1 to TRBJ2-1; 14 nucleotides agree with TRBD2. CDR3 size: 20 residues. The trim removed 3 bases at V and 0 bases at J, leaving 11 bases unmatched. Germline-derived CDR1 and CDR2 are SGHRS and YFSETQ. As DNA, the CDR3 is TGCGCCAGCAGCTCCCTCCCGACTAGCGGGGGGGCCCCCTCCTACAATGAGCAGTTCTTC. This sequence encodes CASSSLPTSGGAPSYNEQFF.

This clonotype was seen a few times. J is TRBJ2-1 and V is TRBV6-5; D is unresolved. The germline CDR1 and CDR2 sequences are MNHEY and SVGAGI. The CDR3 sequence is 12 residues long. Trimming removed 2 bases at V and 8 bases at J, with 7 bases between. CDR3 nucleotide sequence: TGTGCCAGCAGTTACCCCCAGCATGAGCAGTTCTTC. Protein sequence: CASSYPQHEQFF.

The V gene is TRBV2, the J gene TRBJ1-2; D is possibly TRBD1 (5 bases). The CDR3 has 12 amino acids. V lost 1 base and J 8 bases, leaving 8 bases between the germline ends. CDR1 and CDR2 from the germline V gene are SNHLY and FYNNEI. The CDR3 DNA sequence: TGTGCCAGCAGTGAAGGAGGGGAAGGCTACACCTTC. It yields the protein CASSEGGEGYTF.

The chain is built from TRBV25-1 and TRBJ2-4; 9 bases map to TRBD1. The better agreement between TRBJ2-5 and the DNA end casts doubt on the J call. Germline CDR1 is MGHDK and CDR2 is SYGVNS. The length of the CDR3 is 16 residues. The CDR3 loop is CASSLFGGQGFETQYF. The CDR3 region has the DNA TGTGCCAGCAGCCTCTTTGGGGGACAGGGCTTTGAGACCCAGTACTTC.

As for this clonotype: This may stem from a read error, because a much larger clone lies one nucleotide away. This chain uses TRBV28 with TRBJ2-7; no firm D call. CDR1 and CDR2 from the germline V gene are MDHEN and SYDVKM. The V end was cut by 7 bases, the J end by 7 bases, with 11 bases between. The CDR3 loop spans 11 amino acids. For the CDR3, the DNA is TGTGCCAGCAAGGAGAGGAATGAGCAGTACTTC. The encoded protein is CASKERNEQYF.

This clonotype was found many times. The chain combines TRBV29-1 with TRBJ2-5; D may be TRBD1 (6 bases). V shed 0 bases and J shed 6 bases, with 11 bases lying between them. Germline values: CDR1 SQVTM, CDR2 ANQGSEA. The CDR3 loop spans 13 amino acids. The CDR3 reads CSVEDWGTKTQYF. CDR3 nucleotide sequence: TGCAGCGTTGAAGATTGGGGGACAAAGACCCAGTACTTC.

This rearrangement joins TRBV11-2 to TRBJ2-1; weak D call: TRBD1 (5 bases). Germline CDR1 is SGHAT and CDR2 is FQNNGV. The CDR3 is 16 residues long. V was trimmed by 5 bases and J by 0 bases, leaving 14 bases between them. The CDR3 nucleotides are TGTGCCAGCAGCCCGATAAGGGGCTCCTCCTACAATGAGCAGTTCTTC. Amino acids: CASSPIRGSSYNEQFF.

The V and J genes are TRBV6-1 and TRBJ1-5; 9 bases line up with TRBD1. Per the germline V gene, CDR1 is MNHNS and CDR2 is SASEGT. Germline trimming cut 2 bases from V and 4 bases from J; bases unmatched to any gene: 12. The CDR3 has 18 residues. CDR3 nucleotide sequence: TGTGCCAGCAGTGAACCAAGAATAGGACAGGGGTTAAATCAGCCCCAGCATTTT. Its protein product is CASSEPRIGQGLNQPQHF.

CDR3: CASSEAPGAGVTEAFF. The CDR3 nucleotides read TGTGCCAGCAGTGAAGCCCCAGGTGCAGGGGTTACTGAAGCTTTCTTT. The gene calls are TRBV2 and TRBJ1-1; tentatively, D is TRBD1 (6 bases). The CDR3 covers 16 residues. CDR1 and CDR2 from the germline V gene are SNHLY and FYNNEI. With 0 bases removed from V and 5 bases from J, the gap between germline ends came to 16 bases.

The chain carries TRBV9 and TRBJ2-7; perhaps TRBD1 as D (6 bases). This CDR3 is 18 amino acids long. Germline V CDR1 and CDR2: SGDLS, YYNGEE. The ends were cut back, 0 bases at V and 2 bases at J, with 21 bases in the middle. The CDR3 spells CASSVGRWFMDSTYEQYF. DNA for the CDR3: TGTGCCAGCAGCGTAGGGAGATGGTTCATGGACAGTACCTACGAGCAGTACTTC.

This clonotype was seen only a few times. This sequence may be a read error, since a much larger clone differs from it by one base. V usage is TRBV7-2 and J usage is TRBJ2-7; TRBD1 might be the D (5 bases). CDR1 SGHTA and CDR2 FQGNSA come from the germline V gene. Trimming removed 0 bases from V and 5 bases from J, with 11 bases in between. This CDR3 spans 14 amino acids. The CDR3 protein is CASSLAGDFHEQYF. In DNA form, the CDR3 reads TGTGCCAGCAGCTTAGCAGGGGATTTCCACGAGCAGTACTTC.

Comment on this clonotype: This may be a read error, as it is one base from a much larger clone. The CDR3 here is CATSDLGRTDTRYF. In DNA, the CDR3 is TGTGCCACCAGTGATTTAGGACGGACAGATACGCGGTATTTT. The chain carries TRBV24-1 and TRBJ2-3; tentatively, D is TRBD1 (6 bases). This CDR3 has 14 amino acids. Germline CDR1 and CDR2: KGHDR and SFDVKD.

The gene calls are TRBV29-1 and TRBJ1-4; 7 bases match TRBD1. The germline gives CDR1 SQVTM, CDR2 ANQGSEA. The CDR3 totals 13 residues. V lost 3 bases, J lost 2 bases, and 0 bases stayed unmatched. The CDR3 region has the DNA TGCAGCGTTGACAGGGGGACTAATGAAAAACTGTTTTTT. This translates into CSVDRGTNEKLFF.

In its sample, this clonotype was seen a few times. The chain couples TRBV7-9 to TRBJ1-4; D unclear. The germline CDR1 and CDR2 sequences are SEHNR and FQNEAQ (reference sequence). V was shortened by 2 bases and J by 5 bases, with 15 bases between the two germline ends. This CDR3 has 16 amino acids. CDR3 DNA sequence: TGTGCCAGCAGCTTATGGGCAGGCGGTTACAATGAAAAACTGTTTTTT. Protein sequence: CASSLWAGGYNEKLFF.

This clonotype was found a few times. The chain combines TRBV20-1 with TRBJ2-1; the match to TRBD2 covers 9 bases. CDR3 length: 16 amino acids. J lost 2 bases, V lost 0 bases, and 5 bases had no gene match. Germline V gene data show CDR1 as DFQATT and CDR2 as SNEGSKA (reference sequence). CDR3 bases: TGCAGTGCTAGAGATCGGGGCGGGAGGGCCTACAATGAGCAGTTCTTC. It yields the protein CSARDRGGRAYNEQFF.

This clonotype has a handful of counts. This chain connects TRBV28 to TRBJ2-1, with 15 bases fitting TRBD2. The junction had 7 bases not matched to a gene; V was cut back by 5 bases and J by 5 bases. The CDR3 consists of 17 residues. Germline loops: CDR1 MDHEN, CDR2 SYDVKM. CDR3 residues: CASSTGTSGRSHNEQFF. Here the CDR3 DNA reads TGTGCCAGCAGTACCGGGACTAGCGGGAGGTCTCACAATGAGCAGTTCTTC.

Only a few counts were recorded for this clonotype. The CDR3 DNA sequence: TGTGCCACCGGCCTGGGACTAGCGAACAATGAGCAGTTCTTC. This gives the protein CATGLGLANNEQFF. The chain has TRBV24-1 and TRBJ2-1, with 10 bases aligning to TRBD2. V was clipped by 9 bases and J by 5 bases; unmatched bases: 6. Germline loops: CDR1 KGHDR, CDR2 SFDVKD. The CDR3 is 14 residues long.

The sample holds many counts of this clonotype. CDR3 nucleotide sequence: TGTGCCAGCAGTTTAGAACATATCAACGAGCAGTACTTC. As protein: CASSLEHINEQYF. The J gene is TRBJ2-7, the V gene TRBV12-3 or TRBV12-4; D remains unclear. The CDR3 sequence is 13 residues long. V was pared by 1 base and J by 5 bases, with 9 bases between.

J is TRBJ1-6 and V is TRBV6-5; 7 positions agree with TRBD1. The germline V gene has CDR1 MNHEY and CDR2 SVGAGI. The J segment lost 10 bases and the V segment lost 5 bases, leaving 8 bases of the junction unmatched. The CDR3 spans 14 residues. DNA of the CDR3: TGTGCCAGCAGTGCCGACAGGGTCCAATCACCCCTCCACTTT. Its protein is CASSADRVQSPLHF.

This clonotype has more than one count but fewer than ten. The J gene is TRBJ2-3, the V gene TRBV5-6; D is ambiguous. Germline values: CDR1 SGHDT, CDR2 YYEEEE. This CDR3 is 15 amino acids long. V was cut by 0 bases and J by 4 bases, with 12 bases left in between. Here the CDR3 DNA reads TGTGCCAGCAGCTTGGAGGACCCGCGCCCAGATACGCAGTATTTT. Translation gives CASSLEDPRPDTQYF.

V usage is TRBV4-1 and J usage is TRBJ1-5; 7 bases fit TRBD1. The V and J ends lost 1 base and 0 bases, in that order; junction bases with no gene match: 12. Germline V gene data show CDR1 as MGHRA and CDR2 as YSYEKL. The CDR3 runs 19 residues. DNA of the CDR3: TGCGCCAGCAGCCAAGTGACAGGGAATTTAAGATATAGCAATCAGCCCCAGCATTTT. Protein product: CASSQVTGNLRYSNQPQHF.

On this clonotype itself: A junction end diverges from the germline sequence, so it may reflect a read error. The V gene is TRBV27, the J gene TRBJ1-2, with D possibly matching TRBD1 (5 bases). The CDR3 consists of 14 residues. The germline V gene has CDR1 MNHEY and CDR2 SMNVEV (reference sequence). The CDR3: CAGSLRGRGYGYTF. DNA for the CDR3: TGTGCCGGCAGTTTGAGAGGGAGGGGATATGGCTACACCTTC.

The J gene is TRBJ2-7, the V gene TRBV10-3, with TRBD2 identical over 14 bases. CDR3 length equals 14 residues. Germline loops: CDR1 ENHRY, CDR2 SYGVKD. Trimming removed 8 bases from V and 0 bases from J; junction bases left unmatched: 0. The CDR3: CAIGTSGSSYEQYF. Written as DNA, the CDR3 is TGTGCCATCGGGACTAGCGGGAGCTCCTACGAGCAGTACTTC.

There are a few counts of this clonotype. J is TRBJ2-7 and V is TRBV7-9; 7 bases are shared with TRBD2. The last part of the DNA fits TRBJ2-5 better; the J call may be wrong. The CDR3 extends over 16 amino acids. Per germline, CDR1 SEHNR and CDR2 FQNEAQ (reference sequence). The CDR3 is CASSLAVQRDGETQYF. In nucleotides, the CDR3 is TGTGCCAGCAGCTTAGCGGTACAGCGGGATGGGGAGACCCAGTACTTC.

This sequence joins TRBV20-1 and TRBJ1-1; D is possibly TRBD1 (6 bases). V lost 3 bases to trimming and J lost 1 base, with 9 bases between them. CDR1 and CDR2 (germline): DFQATT, SNEGSKA (reference sequence). CDR3 size: 13 residues. The CDR3 DNA reads TGCAGTGCTAGCAAACAGGGGAACACTGAAGCTTTCTTT. This translates into CSASKQGNTEAFF.

The chain has TRBV4-1 and TRBJ1-5; tentatively, D is TRBD1 (6 bases). Germline CDR1 MGHRA, CDR2 YSYEKL. Trimming pared 5 bases from V and 6 bases from J, leaving 17 bases between. The CDR3 is 15 residues long. The CDR3 protein is CASSTRRGALQPQHF. DNA of the CDR3: TGCGCCAGCAGCACCAGAAGGGGGGCGCTTCAGCCCCAGCATTTT.

This clonotype appeared a few times. The J gene is TRBJ2-1, the V gene TRBV6-5, with 9 positions matching TRBD1. Germline CDR1 MNHEY, CDR2 SVGAGI. After removal of 8 bases from V and 5 bases from J, the junction contained 13 bases not matched to a gene. The CDR3 runs to 16 residues. The CDR3 protein is CASESHRGRGDNEQFF. CDR3 sequence (DNA): TGTGCCAGCGAAAGTCACAGGGGGCGGGGAGACAATGAGCAGTTCTTC.

The V gene is TRBV6-1, the J gene TRBJ1-5, with 9 bases lining up with TRBD1. J gave up 3 bases and V 6 bases, and 6 bases lay outside the gene matches. Germline values: CDR1 MNHNS, CDR2 SASEGT. This CDR3 has 15 residues. CDR3 protein: CASRLGQGYNQPQHF. Written as DNA, the CDR3 is TGTGCCAGCAGGTTGGGACAGGGTTACAATCAGCCCCAGCATTTT.

The rearrangement links TRBV3-1 to TRBJ2-7; D ambiguous. Trimming took off 1 base at V and 2 bases at J, with 12 bases between the two ends. Germline V gene data show CDR1 as LGHDT and CDR2 as YNNKEL (reference sequence). This CDR3 has 15 amino acids. CDR3 region: CASSQGTVGPYEQYF. The CDR3 nucleotides read TGTGCCAGCAGCCAAGGAACAGTGGGTCCCTACGAGCAGTACTTC.